Described below is a single T cell receptor beta chain sequence and its context. Its antigen is undetermined. The CDR3 extends over 11 amino acids. The V gene's germline CDR1 is SNHLY and CDR2 FYNNEI. The V end was cut by 8 bases, the J end by 2 bases, with 5 bases between. This sample is drawn from a study of human T cells and chemical hapten exposure. Study summary: 2% DPC was applied to approximately 2 cm by approximately 2 cm of upper inner arm skin for sensitization. Study results and caveats: TCRs whose frequency exceeded 1 in 1000 remained the same following DPC sensitization.

The time point here: patch test 1, 2 weeks after DPC sensitization. Treatment meaning: therapeutic diphenylcyclopropenone sensitization with weekly scalp DPC. TCRdb processed the RACE reads anew with MiXCR; each CDR3 protein has one entry. The data contain about 60,000 distinct CDR3 sequences, about a tenth of them singletons. The origin of this receptor is a woman in her 40s with alopecia areata. Some clones in this sample may be carry-over from other donors' samples. Sample: whole blood, taken in connection with sensitization to the hapten diphenylcyclopropenone (DPC). The chain carries TRBV2 and TRBJ2-3; D remains ambiguous. The CDR3 bases are TGTGCCAGCCTCCTCACAGATACGCAGTATTTT. Translated: CASLLTDTQYF.